One and the same sample provided the 25 T cell receptor beta chains below, sequenced in a study of a mutant IDH1 vaccine in newly diagnosed glioma. No antigens are known for them. Data came from immunoSEQ multiplex PCR; TCRdb stores just in-frame clones and leaves some out. The table has 100,000 to 150,000 clones, around 80% seen once. As to time point: week 11, during vaccination. Doses comprised 300 ug of mutant IDH1 20-mer peptide each, plus topical imiquimod. The sequencing here drew on PBMCs, taken from a glioma patient whose treatment included an IDH1 peptide vaccine. The receptors derive from a man aged 35-49 years with glioma.

The chain is built from TRBV7-9 and TRBJ2-7; no reliable D call. Germline V lookup: CDR1 SEHNR, CDR2 FQNEAQ (reference sequence). CDR3 size: 11 residues. The V gene lost 2 bases and the J gene lost 2 bases, with 1 base spanning the gap. Here the CDR3 DNA reads TGTGCCAGCAGCTTAACCTACGAGCAGTACTTC. This encodes CASSLTYEQYF.

The V gene is TRBV7-9, the J gene TRBJ2-2, with TRBD2 matching 9 bases. Germline lookup yields CDR1 SEHNR and CDR2 FQNEAQ (reference sequence). J gave up 3 bases and V 5 bases, and 16 bases lay outside the gene matches. CDR3 length: 19 amino acids. CDR3 amino acids: CASSTQRPSGGRYTGELFF. CDR3 DNA: TGTGCCAGCAGCACCCAACGCCCGAGCGGGGGGCGTTACACCGGGGAGCTGTTTTTT.

The chain has TRBV11-2 and TRBJ2-3; D gene ambiguous. The germline V and J ends were trimmed by 2 bases and 4 bases, with 10 bases remaining between them. The CDR3 sequence is 14 residues long. CDR1 SGHAT and CDR2 FQNNGV come from the germline V gene. The CDR3 loop reads CASSLSSASDTQYF. The CDR3 DNA follows: TGTGCCAGCAGCTTAAGTTCGGCTTCAGATACGCAGTATTTT.

The J gene is TRBJ2-1, the V gene TRBV29-1; the D is unclear. Between the trimmed V and J ends, which lost 4 bases and 6 bases, there was a span of 7 bases. There are 11 residues in the CDR3. The germline gives CDR1 SQVTM, CDR2 ANQGSEA. The CDR3 reads CSVGIGNEQFF. DNA of the CDR3: TGCAGCGTTGGTATTGGCAATGAGCAGTTCTTC.

The chain links TRBV7-6 to TRBJ1-2; TRBD1 is a possible D gene (5 bases). Trimming removed 1 base at V and 4 bases at J, with 13 bases between. The CDR3 runs to 15 residues. Germline CDR1 SGHVS, CDR2 FNYEAQ. The CDR3 nucleotides are TGTGCCAGCAGCTTAGAGCAGGGCAGGGTCTATGGCTACACCTTC. As protein: CASSLEQGRVYGYTF.

The V call is TRBV6-5, the J call TRBJ2-3; D uncertain. Germline values: CDR1 MNHEY, CDR2 SVGAGI. The ends were cut back, 0 bases at V and 5 bases at J, with 12 bases in the middle. The CDR3 spans 15 residues. The CDR3 spells CASSYSRLTGDTQYF. The DNA for the CDR3 is TGTGCCAGCAGTTACTCGAGACTGACGGGAGATACGCAGTATTTT.

The gene calls are TRBV4-3 and TRBJ1-4; 9 bases match TRBD1. Trimming at V came to 4 bases and at J to 4 bases, leaving 10 bases not matched to a gene. The CDR3 covers 17 residues. CDR1 and CDR2 (germline): LGHNA, YSLEER. In DNA form, the CDR3 reads TGCGCCAGCAGCCTTGGGCCACAGGGGGCAATTAATGAAAAACTGTTTTTT. This gives the protein CASSLGPQGAINEKLFF.

The DNA for the CDR3 is TGTGCCAGCAGCTTATGGGGATCGGGAGAGACCCAGTACTTC. Its translation is CASSLWGSGETQYF. This sequence joins TRBV11-2 and TRBJ2-5; D not resolved. The germline V gene encodes CDR1 SGHAT and CDR2 FQNNGV. V shed 2 bases and J shed 4 bases, with 11 bases lying between them. The length of the CDR3 is 14 residues.

This clone was observed a few times. This chain uses TRBV29-1 with TRBJ1-1; weak D call: TRBD1 (5 bases). Germline CDR1 and CDR2: SQVTM and ANQGSEA. The CDR3 sequence is 12 residues long. CDR3: CGASRANTEAFF. The CDR3 coding sequence is TGCGGGGCGAGTAGGGCGAACACTGAAGCTTTCTTT. The variable domain in full, completed from reference TRBV29-1 and TRBJ1-1, reads SAVISQKPSRDICQRGTSLTIQCQVDSQVTMMFWYRQQPGQSLTLIATANQGSEATYESGFVIDKFPISRPNLTFSTLTVSNMSPEDSSIYLCGASRANTEAFFGQGTRLTVV.

The chain links TRBV7-3 to TRBJ2-7; unclear D gene. V was cut by 2 bases and J by 5 bases, with 10 bases left in between. The germline gives CDR1 SGHTA, CDR2 FQGTGA. The CDR3 runs to 13 residues. CDR3 sequence (DNA): TGTGCCAGCAGCTTAGCCAGAGAGAACGAGCAGTACTTC. Its translation is CASSLARENEQYF.

The DNA of the CDR3 is TGTGCCAGTAGTATTGAGGATTCGGAGACCCAGTACTTC. It encodes CASSIEDSETQYF. The V gene is TRBV19, the J gene TRBJ2-5, with D hard to call. V was cut by 3 bases and J by 5 bases, with 10 bases left in between. This CDR3 is 13 amino acids long. The germline gives CDR1 LNHDA, CDR2 SQIVND (reference sequence).

V gene TRBV7-6 combines with J gene TRBJ2-6; no firm D call. V gave up 6 bases and J gave up 0 bases, with 12 bases separating them. There are 16 residues in the CDR3. CDR1 is SGHVS and CDR2 is FNYEAQ in the germline V gene. The CDR3 DNA reads as TGTGCCAGCAGGTCTCCCGGGCCCTCTGGGGCCAACGTCCTGACTTTC. Its translation: CASRSPGPSGANVLTF.

CDR3 nucleotides: TGCGCCAGCAGCCAACGAGTGGCTAGCTCACCCACTGAGCAGTTCTTC. Translated, it gives CASSQRVASSPTEQFF. The J gene is TRBJ2-1, the V gene TRBV4-3; weak D call: TRBD2 (5 bases). Germline lookup yields CDR1 LGHNA and CDR2 YSLEER. This CDR3 has 16 residues. The V and J ends lost 2 bases and 9 bases respectively, with 20 bases between them.

V usage is TRBV4-2 and J usage is TRBJ1-1; 8 positions agree with TRBD1. Per germline, CDR1 LGHNA and CDR2 YNFKEQ. Trimming at V came to 3 bases and at J to 1 base, leaving 10 bases not matched to a gene. The CDR3 spans 17 residues. The CDR3 DNA is TGTGCCAGCAGCCAGGGTCCCGGGACAGGCCCGAACACTGAAGCTTTCTTT. Protein sequence: CASSQGPGTGPNTEAFF.

This clone was counted between two and nine times. Other DNA sequences in the sample encode the same CDR3. The chain links TRBV27 to TRBJ2-5; a weak D match, TRBD1 (6 bases). V was pared by 3 bases and J by 4 bases, with 9 bases between. Per the germline V gene, CDR1 is MNHEY and CDR2 is SMNVEV (reference sequence). The CDR3 sequence is 13 residues long. CDR3 coding DNA: TGTGCCAGCAGTTTTGGGGGCGGAGAGACCCAGTACTTC. Translated, it gives CASSFGGGETQYF.

This clone came up once. This chain joins TRBV7-2 and TRBJ2-2; the D gene could be TRBD1 or TRBD2 (6 bases each). The length of the CDR3 is 16 residues. V lost 7 bases, J lost 7 bases, and 22 bases lay in between. CDR1 is SGHTA and CDR2 is FQGNSA in the germline V gene. This CDR3 reads CASNSGARRVGGELFF. The CDR3 nucleotides read TGTGCCAGCAACTCGGGGGCTAGGAGGGTCGGCGGGGAGCTGTTTTTT.

The chain links TRBV7-9 to TRBJ2-7; D is undetermined. V lost 0 bases, J lost 4 bases, and 13 bases lay in between. There are 15 residues in the CDR3. Germline CDR1 SEHNR, CDR2 FQNEAQ (reference sequence). The CDR3 nucleotides are TGTGCCAGCAGCTTAGCAGGGCGTACGGAGTACGAGCAGTACTTC. This translates into CASSLAGRTEYEQYF.

V usage is TRBV5-1 and J usage is TRBJ2-3; TRBD1 matches 11 bases. Germline loops: CDR1 SGHRS, CDR2 YFSETQ. V gave up 4 bases and J gave up 5 bases; unmatched junction bases: 9. The CDR3 runs 16 residues. The DNA of the CDR3 is TGCGCCAGCAGCCCATCTCCGGGGACAGGGGGAGATACGCAGTATTTT. It codes for CASSPSPGTGGDTQYF.

The chain's CDR3 is CASSLDRASGANVLTF. CDR3 sequence (DNA): TGTGCCAGCAGCTTAGACAGGGCGTCTGGGGCCAACGTCCTGACTTTC. The V and J genes are TRBV7-3 and TRBJ2-6; 7 bases line up with TRBD1. The V gene end was trimmed by 2 bases and the J gene end by 1 base; junction bases not matched to a gene: 2. This CDR3 has 16 amino acids. The V gene's germline CDR1 is SGHTA and CDR2 FQGTGA.

The chain links TRBV28 to TRBJ1-2; 9 positions agree with TRBD1. The ends lost 3 bases at V and 8 bases at J; junction bases unmatched: 7. The CDR3 has 14 residues. Germline V lookup: CDR1 MDHEN, CDR2 SYDVKM. In DNA, the CDR3 is TGTGCCAGCAGTTTTAGGGGACAGGGAAGAGGCTACACCTTC. As protein: CASSFRGQGRGYTF.

As concerns this clone: Just one base apart from a much larger clone, this may be a read error. The chain couples TRBV5-1 to TRBJ2-5; no reliable D call. Germline V gene data show CDR1 as SGHRS and CDR2 as YFSETQ. The CDR3 loop spans 16 amino acids. Deletions cut 2 bases from V and 4 bases from J, with 18 bases between. The CDR3 DNA reads as TGCGCCAGCAGCTTATTGGCCCGCCCGGAACGAGAGACCCAGTACTTC. Protein: CASSLLARPERETQYF.

This sequence joins TRBV27 and TRBJ2-3, with 7 bases matching TRBD1. V lost 5 bases, J lost 4 bases, and 6 bases stayed unmatched. CDR1 is MNHEY and CDR2 is SMNVEV in the germline V gene (reference sequence). The length of the CDR3 is 14 residues. The CDR3 DNA is TGTGCCAGCAGTGTCCGGACAGGCCCAGATACGCAGTATTTT. The encoded protein is CASSVRTGPDTQYF.

About this clone: The same CDR3 also results from other DNA sequences found in this sample. The chain carries TRBV6-5 and TRBJ2-1, with 9 bases fitting TRBD2. CDR1 is MNHEY and CDR2 is SVGAGI in the germline V gene. CDR3 size: 15 residues. With 0 bases clipped from V and 6 bases from J, the junction kept 3 bases outside the gene matches. CDR3 loop: CASSYSRRGGNEQFF. The CDR3 nucleotides read TGTGCCAGCAGTTACTCGAGGCGGGGGGGCAATGAGCAGTTCTTC.

The J gene is TRBJ2-3, the V gene TRBV9; 9 nucleotides align to TRBD2. This CDR3 region has 15 residues. J was trimmed by 0 bases and V by 2 bases; bases with no gene match: 1. Germline CDR1 and CDR2: SGDLS and YYNGEE. Here the CDR3 reads CASSVGTSSTDTQYF. CDR3 coding DNA: TGTGCCAGCAGCGTCGGGACTAGCAGCACAGATACGCAGTATTTT.

The chain combines TRBV13 with TRBJ2-1, with 9 bases lining up with TRBD2. Per germline, CDR1 PRHDT and CDR2 FYEKMQ (reference sequence). This CDR3 spans 19 amino acids. After removal of 1 base from V and 2 bases from J, the junction contained 12 bases not matched to a gene. The CDR3 nucleotides read TGTGCCAGCAGCTTAGTGGGTCGAGGTAGCGGGAGTCCCTACAATGAGCAGTTCTTC. This sequence encodes CASSLVGRGSGSPYNEQFF. Full variable domain (remainder filled in from reference TRBV13 and TRBJ2-1): AAGVIQSPRHLIKEKRETATLKCYPIPRHDTVYWYQQGPGQDPQFLISFYEKMQSDKGSIPDRFSAQQFSDYHSELNMSSLELGDSALYFCASSLVGRGSGSPYNEQFFGPGTRLTVL.